This TCR beta chain is drawn from a study of cytomegalovirus exposure and HLA in healthy donors. The CDR3 has 14 residues. Looked up from germline, CDR1 is MNHEY and CDR2 is SVGAGI. V was clipped by 8 bases and J by 0 bases; unmatched bases: 6. Study-level results: Rare TCR sequences predominated, though certain public TCRs were found in many donors. In an earlier analysis, about 87% or about 30%: the productive usage of most TCR beta V segments. Sequencing had likely introduced a cluster of highly shared sequence variants as an artifact.

Remarks on this clone: Its matching antigen is unknown.

The PCR used 60 Vbeta and 13 Jbeta primers. Authors' processing steps: A follow-up analysis tallied about 80 million unique TCR beta chains, roughly 11 million shared. Assay: immunoSEQ multiplex PCR; the TCRdb copy retains only in-frame clones and omits some. V, J and clone size are those of that table, while D and trimming were read from the DNA. The repertoire holds approximately 82,000 clones, about a tenth seen once, with about 24% in the top ten. V usage is TRBV6-5 and J usage is TRBJ1-1; the match to TRBD1 covers 7 bases. Sequenced input: PBMCs. The sequence came from a man in his fifties or sixties in good health and CMV-seropositive. CDR3 bases: TGTGCCAGCGGCCGACAGGGAATGAACACTGAAGCTTTCTTT. It encodes CASGRQGMNTEAFF.